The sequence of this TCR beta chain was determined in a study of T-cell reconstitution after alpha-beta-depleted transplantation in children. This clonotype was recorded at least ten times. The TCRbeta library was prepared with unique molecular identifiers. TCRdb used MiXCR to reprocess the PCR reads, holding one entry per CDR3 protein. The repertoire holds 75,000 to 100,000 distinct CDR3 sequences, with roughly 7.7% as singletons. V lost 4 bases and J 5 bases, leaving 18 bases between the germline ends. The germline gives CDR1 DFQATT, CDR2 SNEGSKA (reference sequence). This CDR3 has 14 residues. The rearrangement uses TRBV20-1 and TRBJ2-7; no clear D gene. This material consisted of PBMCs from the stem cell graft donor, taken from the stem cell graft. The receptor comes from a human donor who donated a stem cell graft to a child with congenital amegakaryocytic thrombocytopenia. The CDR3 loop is CSAKSYRRSDEQYF. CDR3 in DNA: TGCAGTGCTAAATCGTACAGACGATCCGACGAGCAGTACTTC.